Listed below are T cell receptor beta chains from one sample, sequenced in a study of T cell responses to AZD1222 COVID-19 vaccine. TCRdb keeps only in-frame clones here, not all; method: immunoSEQ multiplex PCR. Of roughly 110,000 clones in the sample, 80% to 90% were seen once. The starting material was peripheral blood, obtained on day 0 of AZD1222 vaccination. These receptors came from an adult in good health. CDR3s include the opening cysteine and the closing phenylalanine or tryptophan. D genes are given only for firm matches. The listing skips clone size in some rows; elsewhere it reads once, few, many or a size class.

j_call: TRBJ2-7; d_call: TRBD2; clone_size: .; v_call: TRBV7-8; cdr3_aa: CASSLTGLAGEQYF; cdr3_nt: TGTGCCAGCAGCTTGACGGGACTAGCAGGCGAGCAGTACTTC
j_call: TRBJ1-6; d_call: TRBD1; clone_size: once; v_call: TRBV4-2; cdr3_aa: CASSQANQGVYNSPLHF; cdr3_nt: TGTGCCAGCAGCCAAGCTAATCAGGGGGTATACAATTCACCCCTCCACTTT
j_call: TRBJ2-3; d_call: .; clone_size: .; v_call: TRBV4-3; cdr3_aa: CASSQERVTQYF; cdr3_nt: TGCGCCAGCAGCCAAGAAAGGGTAACGCAGTATTTT
j_call: TRBJ1-5; d_call: .; clone_size: once; v_call: TRBV4-3; cdr3_aa: CASSQVVDQPQHF; cdr3_nt: TGCGCCAGCAGCCAAGTTGTCGATCAGCCCCAGCATTTT
j_call: TRBJ1-2; d_call: .; clone_size: .; v_call: TRBV6-6; cdr3_aa: CASSLARDGYTF; cdr3_nt: TGTGCCAGCAGTTTAGCCCGAGATGGCTACACCTTC
j_call: TRBJ2-2; d_call: .; clone_size: .; v_call: TRBV5-1; cdr3_aa: CASVDRVSTGELFF; cdr3_nt: TGCGCCAGCGTTGATAGGGTCAGCACCGGGGAGCTGTTTTTT
j_call: TRBJ1-3; d_call: .; clone_size: .; v_call: TRBV6-1; cdr3_aa: CASSEQGSGNTIYF; cdr3_nt: TGTGCCAGCAGTGAACAGGGCTCTGGAAACACCATATATTTT
j_call: TRBJ2-7; d_call: TRBD1; clone_size: .; v_call: TRBV15; cdr3_aa: CATSSGTGYDYEQYF; cdr3_nt: TGTGCCACCAGCTCCGGGACAGGGTATGACTACGAGCAGTACTTC
j_call: TRBJ2-5; d_call: .; clone_size: .; v_call: TRBV19; cdr3_aa: CASSPEYQETQYF; cdr3_nt: TGTGCCAGTAGCCCAGAGTACCAAGAGACCCAGTACTTC
j_call: TRBJ1-1; d_call: .; clone_size: .; v_call: TRBV11-3; cdr3_aa: CASVLAVGHTEAFF; cdr3_nt: TGTGCCAGCGTCCTTGCCGTGGGGCACACTGAAGCTTTCTTT
j_call: TRBJ1-3; d_call: .; clone_size: .; v_call: TRBV18; cdr3_aa: CASSPPSRNTIYF; cdr3_nt: TGTGCCAGCTCACCACCGTCGAGAAACACCATATATTTT
j_call: TRBJ2-1; d_call: .; clone_size: .; v_call: TRBV30; cdr3_aa: CAWSGSWLSGENEQFF; cdr3_nt: TGTGCCTGGAGTGGGAGTTGGCTATCGGGAGAGAATGAGCAGTTCTTC
j_call: TRBJ2-7; d_call: .; clone_size: few; v_call: TRBV21-1; cdr3_aa: CASTENGGMTSYEQYF; cdr3_nt: TGTGCCAGCACCGAAAATGGAGGGATGACGTCCTACGAGCAGTACTTC
j_call: TRBJ1-4; d_call: .; clone_size: .; v_call: TRBV24-1; cdr3_aa: CATSGGHGEKLFF; cdr3_nt: TGTGCCACCAGTGGGGGGCACGGTGAAAAACTGTTTTTT
j_call: TRBJ2-7; d_call: .; clone_size: .; v_call: TRBV5-1; cdr3_aa: CASSPDGGYSYEQYF; cdr3_nt: TGCGCCAGCAGCCCCGATGGGGGGTACTCCTACGAGCAGTACTTC
j_call: TRBJ2-1; d_call: .; clone_size: .; v_call: TRBV6-5; cdr3_aa: CASSYSAQPYNEQFF; cdr3_nt: TGTGCCAGCAGTTACTCCGCCCAGCCCTACAATGAGCAGTTCTTC
j_call: TRBJ2-5; d_call: .; clone_size: .; v_call: TRBV4-1; cdr3_aa: CASSQQRGRETQYF; cdr3_nt: TGCGCCAGCAGCCAACAAAGGGGGAGGGAGACCCAGTACTTC
j_call: TRBJ2-3; d_call: TRBD2; clone_size: .; v_call: TRBV18; cdr3_aa: CASSLFTSGTDTQYF; cdr3_nt: TGTGCCAGCTCACTTTTCACTAGCGGGACAGATACGCAGTATTTT
j_call: TRBJ2-7; d_call: .; clone_size: .; v_call: TRBV15; cdr3_aa: CATSRKAGDSYEQYF; cdr3_nt: TGTGCCACCAGTAGAAAAGCCGGGGACTCCTACGAGCAGTACTTC
j_call: TRBJ2-5; d_call: .; clone_size: .; v_call: TRBV7-9; cdr3_aa: CASSFQMQETQYF; cdr3_nt: TGTGCCAGCAGCTTCCAGATGCAAGAGACCCAGTACTTC
j_call: TRBJ1-1; d_call: .; clone_size: .; v_call: TRBV19; cdr3_aa: CASERTERAFF; cdr3_nt: TGTGCCAGTGAAAGGACAGAGAGGGCTTTCTTT
j_call: TRBJ1-2; d_call: TRBD1; clone_size: few; v_call: TRBV5-4; cdr3_aa: CASSPGQGADYGYTF; cdr3_nt: TGTGCCAGCAGCCCCGGACAGGGGGCCGACTATGGCTACACCTTC
j_call: TRBJ1-5; d_call: .; clone_size: .; v_call: TRBV6-2/TRBV6-3; cdr3_aa: CASSFFGRSNQPQHF; cdr3_nt: TGTGCCAGCAGTTTCTTCGGGAGGAGCAATCAGCCCCAGCATTTT
j_call: TRBJ2-3; d_call: .; clone_size: once; v_call: TRBV11-3; cdr3_aa: CASSLDMSLTSTDTQYF; cdr3_nt: TGTGCCAGCAGCTTAGACATGAGTCTTACTAGCACAGATACGCAGTATTTT
j_call: TRBJ2-2; d_call: .; clone_size: .; v_call: TRBV19; cdr3_aa: CASSRYLYTGELFF; cdr3_nt: TGTGCCTCAAGTCGGTATCTCTACACCGGGGAGCTGTTTTTT
j_call: TRBJ2-2; d_call: .; clone_size: .; v_call: TRBV12-3/TRBV12-4; cdr3_aa: CASSYITGELFF; cdr3_nt: TGTGCCAGCAGTTACATCACCGGGGAGCTGTTTTTT
j_call: TRBJ1-1; d_call: .; clone_size: .; v_call: TRBV28; cdr3_aa: CASSLGGQDTEAFF; cdr3_nt: TGTGCCAGCAGTTTGGGGGGTCAGGACACTGAAGCTTTCTTT
j_call: TRBJ2-7; d_call: .; clone_size: .; v_call: TRBV7-2; cdr3_aa: CASSLAASYEQYF; cdr3_nt: TGTGCCAGCAGCTTGGCGGCTAGCTACGAGCAGTACTTC
j_call: TRBJ1-1; d_call: .; clone_size: .; v_call: TRBV7-2; cdr3_aa: CASSLGVGLNTEAFF; cdr3_nt: TGTGCCAGCAGCTTAGGTGTAGGTCTGAACACTGAAGCTTTCTTT
j_call: TRBJ2-1; d_call: .; clone_size: .; v_call: TRBV7-3; cdr3_aa: CASSLNRDSYNEQFF; cdr3_nt: TGTGCCAGCAGCTTAAACCGGGACTCCTACAATGAGCAGTTCTTC
j_call: TRBJ2-6; d_call: .; clone_size: .; v_call: TRBV4-3; cdr3_aa: CASSQDAGANVLTF; cdr3_nt: TGCGCCAGCAGCCAAGATGCTGGGGCCAACGTCCTGACTTTC
j_call: TRBJ2-3; d_call: TRBD1; clone_size: .; v_call: TRBV30; cdr3_aa: CAWSYRDRDTDTQYF; cdr3_nt: TGTGCCTGGAGTTACCGGGACAGGGACACAGATACGCAGTATTTT
j_call: TRBJ1-2; d_call: .; clone_size: .; v_call: TRBV24-1; cdr3_aa: CATSDSFRGYTF; cdr3_nt: TGTGCCACCAGTGATTCCTTCCGGGGGTACACCTTC
j_call: TRBJ2-7; d_call: .; clone_size: .; v_call: TRBV11-3; cdr3_aa: CASSRTAILRHEQYF; cdr3_nt: TGTGCCAGCAGCCGGACAGCCATCTTGAGGCACGAGCAGTACTTC
j_call: TRBJ2-1; d_call: .; clone_size: once; v_call: TRBV2; cdr3_aa: CATVKGELVYNEQFF; cdr3_nt: TGTGCCACAGTAAAAGGGGAACTAGTGTACAATGAGCAGTTCTTC
j_call: TRBJ2-7; d_call: TRBD2; clone_size: .; v_call: TRBV28; cdr3_aa: CASNVLAGAAYEQYF; cdr3_nt: TGTGCCAGCAACGTGCTAGCGGGGGCTGCCTACGAGCAGTACTTC
j_call: TRBJ1-5; d_call: .; clone_size: .; v_call: TRBV19; cdr3_aa: CASSMGIGQLNQPQHF; cdr3_nt: TGTGCCAGTAGTATGGGTATCGGACAACTTAATCAGCCCCAGCATTTT
j_call: TRBJ1-5; d_call: .; clone_size: .; v_call: TRBV19; cdr3_aa: CASSIERGEGYSNQPQHF; cdr3_nt: TGTGCCAGTAGTATCGAAAGGGGAGAGGGTTATAGCAATCAGCCCCAGCATTTT
j_call: TRBJ1-5; d_call: TRBD1; clone_size: .; v_call: TRBV30; cdr3_aa: CALDEGANQPQHF; cdr3_nt: TGTGCCCTGGACGAGGGGGCGAATCAGCCCCAGCATTTT
j_call: TRBJ2-1; d_call: .; clone_size: .; v_call: TRBV28; cdr3_aa: CASSSLSTHYNEQFF; cdr3_nt: TGTGCCAGCAGTTCCTTAAGCACCCACTACAATGAGCAGTTCTTC
j_call: TRBJ2-7; d_call: TRBD2; clone_size: .; v_call: TRBV5-6; cdr3_aa: CASSPGLAGEYEQYF; cdr3_nt: TGTGCCAGCAGCCCAGGACTAGCGGGAGAATATGAGCAGTACTTC
j_call: TRBJ2-5; d_call: .; clone_size: .; v_call: TRBV18; cdr3_aa: CASSQVQEETQYF; cdr3_nt: TGTGCCAGCTCCCAGGTCCAAGAAGAGACCCAGTACTTC
j_call: TRBJ2-5; d_call: TRBD1; clone_size: .; v_call: TRBV12-5; cdr3_aa: CASGSTYSTGTGQETQYF; cdr3_nt: TGTGCTAGTGGTTCCACCTATTCCACAGGGACAGGACAAGAGACCCAGTACTTC
j_call: TRBJ2-1; d_call: .; clone_size: .; v_call: TRBV6-2/TRBV6-3; cdr3_aa: CASSYGLSNEQFF; cdr3_nt: TGTGCCAGCAGTTACGGGCTAAGCAATGAGCAGTTCTTC
j_call: TRBJ2-7; d_call: .; clone_size: once; v_call: TRBV10-3; cdr3_aa: CAISGKEDSTYEQYF; cdr3_nt: TGTGCCATCAGTGGCAAGGAGGACAGCACCTACGAGCAGTACTTC
j_call: TRBJ1-2; d_call: .; clone_size: .; v_call: TRBV4-3; cdr3_aa: CASSVARTANYGYTF; cdr3_nt: TGCGCCAGCAGTGTAGCCCGGACAGCCAACTATGGCTACACCTTC
j_call: TRBJ1-2; d_call: .; clone_size: .; v_call: TRBV15; cdr3_aa: CATSRDRQGYGYTF; cdr3_nt: TGTGCCACCAGCAGAGACCGGCAGGGATATGGCTACACCTTC
j_call: TRBJ1-1; d_call: TRBD1; clone_size: .; v_call: TRBV11-3; cdr3_aa: CASSSGTGSPNTEAFF; cdr3_nt: TGTGCCAGCAGCTCCGGGACAGGCTCCCCGAACACTGAAGCTTTCTTT
j_call: TRBJ2-3; d_call: TRBD2; clone_size: .; v_call: TRBV5-1; cdr3_aa: CASSLVGLAGGWNTDTQYF; cdr3_nt: TGCGCCAGCAGCTTGGTAGGCCTAGCGGGAGGATGGAACACAGATACGCAGTATTTT
j_call: TRBJ2-2; d_call: .; clone_size: .; v_call: TRBV18; cdr3_aa: CASSPLVEVTGELFF; cdr3_nt: TGTGCCAGCTCACCCTTGGTGGAGGTGACCGGGGAGCTGTTTTTT
j_call: TRBJ1-2; d_call: .; clone_size: .; v_call: TRBV27; cdr3_aa: CASSYTRYYGYTF; cdr3_nt: TGTGCCAGCAGTTATACCCGGTACTATGGCTACACCTTC
j_call: TRBJ2-5; d_call: TRBD2; clone_size: .; v_call: TRBV7-2; cdr3_aa: CASSTRAGEETQYF; cdr3_nt: TGTGCCAGCAGCACAAGAGCGGGAGAAGAGACCCAGTACTTC
j_call: TRBJ1-6; d_call: .; clone_size: .; v_call: TRBV21-1; cdr3_aa: CASSKLHRGGGSPLHF; cdr3_nt: TGTGCCAGCAGCAAGTTACACAGGGGTGGGGGATCACCCCTCCACTTT
j_call: TRBJ1-5; d_call: .; clone_size: once; v_call: TRBV28; cdr3_aa: CASRGENNQPQHF; cdr3_nt: TGTGCCAGCAGGGGGGAGAACAATCAGCCCCAGCATTTT